This T cell receptor beta chain was recovered during a study of beta chain features in type 1 diabetes. TCRB transcripts that were expressed got sequenced, as all of the isolated RNA had been reverse transcribed. Generated by immunoSEQ multiplex PCR, the TCRdb table keeps only in-frame clones and is missing some. The repertoire holds approximately 400,000 clones, with about 15% as singletons. This receptor was identified in a woman aged 18-29 years in good health. Material for sequencing was naive CD4+ T cells from blood.

The CDR3 reads CASRLSSGRYEQYF. DNA for the CDR3: TGTGCCAGCAGACTATCTAGCGGGAGGTACGAGCAGTACTTC. The V and J genes are TRBV7-2 and TRBJ2-7; 11 bases agree with TRBD2. After removal of 6 bases from V and 4 bases from J, the junction contained 5 bases not matched to a gene. The CDR3 runs 14 residues. The V gene's germline CDR1 is SGHTA and CDR2 FQGNSA.